This TCR beta chain emerged from a study of human T cells and chemical hapten exposure. Study conclusions and caveats: Significantly greater numbers of large CDR3 similarity clusters came from expanded TCRs than from controls.

Germline loops: CDR1 LNHNV, CDR2 YYDKDF (reference sequence). CDR3 length equals 15 residues. V was cut by 0 bases and J by 2 bases, with 8 bases left in between. The library tagged each cDNA molecule with unique molecular identifiers. TCRdb used MiXCR to reprocess the RACE reads, holding one entry per CDR3 protein. The data contain about 250,000 distinct CDR3 sequences, approximately 7.5% of them singletons. Time point defined: pre-sensitization, week 0. This sample's treatment: therapeutic diphenylcyclopropenone sensitization with weekly scalp DPC. Patch tests were applied only after blood draws. About this clonotype itself: Its antigen is currently unknown.

This chain joins TRBV15 and TRBJ1-5, with TRBD1 as a possible D gene (5 bases). The source of this sequence is a man aged 18 to 29 with alopecia areata. Some clones in this sample may be carry-over from other donors' samples. Sequencing was performed on whole blood, taken in connection with sensitization to the hapten diphenylcyclopropenone (DPC). The CDR3 loop is CATSRDQGGNQPQHF. Here the CDR3 DNA reads TGTGCCACCAGCAGAGATCAGGGAGGCAATCAGCCCCAGCATTTT.